Listed below are T cell receptor beta chains from one sample, sequenced in a study of blood T cell repertoires in COVID-19. TCRdb keeps only in-frame clones here, not all; method: immunoSEQ multiplex PCR. Among hundreds of thousands of clones, roughly nine tenths were seen once, and the ten largest hold more than 0.95%. The sequenced material came from PBMCs or T cells enriched from blood (not recorded which). These receptors were obtained from a man younger than 40 who had recovered from COVID-19. Each CDR3 is given with its conserved first and last residue.

>TRBJ1-5|TRBV19
CASRQAGTGGGSNQPQHF
>TRBJ1-4|TRBV18
CASSSLQDEKLFF
>TRBJ1-6|TRBV7-9
CASSRQGSAFNSPLHF
>TRBJ2-7|TRBV10-3
CAISSQGYEQYF
>TRBJ1-4|TRBV11-2
CASSLGQTLQEKLFF
>TRBJ2-5|TRBV7-9
CASSGQGETQYF
>TRBJ2-5|TRBV7-8
CASSYEGGPVETQYF
>TRBJ2-2|TRBV27
CASSPMAGLPGELFF
>TRBJ2-2|TRBV7-2
CASSLWAQNTGELFF
>TRBJ2-1|TRBV28
CASSLLSGSHNEQFF
>TRBJ2-2|TRBV10-3
CAISPGLAVAGELFF
>TRBJ2-7|TRBV30
CAWSKGTDPAKEQYF
>TRBJ2-1|TRBV7-2
CASSPRGLANEQFF
>TRBJ1-6|TRBV12-5
CASGLVLGGGNSPLHF
>TRBJ1-2|TRBV5-1
CASSIGGTGVGYTF
>TRBJ2-5|TRBV24-1
CATSDGVDETQYF
>TRBJ2-3|TRBV5-1
CASSLGGRATDTQYF
>TRBJ2-3|TRBV6-1
CASSEGLAGTDTQYF
>TRBJ1-5|TRBV30
CAWSPTGSQPQHF
>TRBJ2-2|TRBV7-9
CASSLSAGELFF
>TRBJ1-2|TRBV4-1
CASSQDGGNYGYTF
>TRBJ1-2|TRBV28
CASSPGGVNYGYTF
>TRBJ1-5|TRBV28
CASKRERYSNQPQHF
>TRBJ1-1|TRBV6-5
CASVDSAGGAFF
>TRBJ2-5|TRBV18
CASSPARGGFETQYF
>TRBJ1-1|TRBV7-3
CASSVTGGKGTEAFF
>TRBJ2-7|TRBV6-6
CASSYSFRAGATGQYF
>TRBJ2-5|TRBV11-2
CASSSEGGAQETQYF
>TRBJ2-2|TRBV28
CASSLSLAGYTGELFF
>TRBJ1-1|TRBV12-3/TRBV12-4
CASSLRGIAFF
>TRBJ2-7|TRBV28
CASSLVGGSYEQYF